This T cell receptor beta chain emerged from a study of long-term antiretroviral therapy in people with HIV. The immunoSEQ assay was v3.0, run at survey level. This table comes from immunoSEQ multiplex PCR, and its TCRdb copy is limited to in-frame clones, with some not included. Here the sample spans some 40,000 clones, approximately 94% being singletons. V lost 1 base to trimming and J lost 0 bases, with 5 bases between them. CDR1 and CDR2 from the germline V gene are SGHVS and FQNEAQ. This CDR3 region has 14 residues. The chain employs TRBV7-8 and TRBJ2-3; D unclear. The clonotype comes from a man younger than 40 with HIV. Source: unsorted PBMCs, taken just over 9 years after starting antiretroviral therapy. In nucleotides, the CDR3 is TGTGCCAGCAGCTTAGAGTATAGCACAGATACGCAGTATTTT. Encoded protein: CASSLEYSTDTQYF. Complete variable domain (other parts from reference TRBV7-8 and TRBJ2-3): GAGVSQSPRYKVAKRGQDVALRCDPISGHVSLFWYQQALGQGPEFLTYFQNEAQLDKSGLPSDRFFAERPEGSVSTLKIQRTQQEDSAVYLCASSLEYSTDTQYFGPGTRLTVL.